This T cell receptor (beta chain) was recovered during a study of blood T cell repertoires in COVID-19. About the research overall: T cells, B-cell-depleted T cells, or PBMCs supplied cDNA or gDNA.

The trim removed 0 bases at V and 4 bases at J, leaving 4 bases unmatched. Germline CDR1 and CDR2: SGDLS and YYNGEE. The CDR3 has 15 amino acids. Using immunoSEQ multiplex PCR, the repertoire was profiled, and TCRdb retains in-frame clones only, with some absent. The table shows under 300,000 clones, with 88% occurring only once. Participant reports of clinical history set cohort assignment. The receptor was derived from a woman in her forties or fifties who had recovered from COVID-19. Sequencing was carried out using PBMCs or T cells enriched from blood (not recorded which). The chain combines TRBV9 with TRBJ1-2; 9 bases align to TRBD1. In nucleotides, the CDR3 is TGTGCCAGCAGCGTAGGACAGGGGGGATCCTATGGCTACACCTTC. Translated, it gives CASSVGQGGSYGYTF.